The 8 T cell receptor beta chains below all came from one sample that was sequenced in a study of shared clonotypes between healthy human individuals. Produced via immunoSEQ multiplex PCR; TCRdb's table is partial and in-frame only. This table holds about 2 million clones, 85% to 95% found once. Source material: naive CD4+ T cells sorted from blood. Subset reported: CD45RA+ positively selected. The receptors stem from a man younger than 30 in good health.

This chain joins TRBV28 and TRBJ1-6; possible D gene TRBD1, 5 bases. The V and J ends lost 5 bases and 9 bases respectively, with 17 bases between them. Germline assignment: CDR1 MDHEN and CDR2 SYDVKM. This CDR3 is built from 15 residues. CDR3 amino acids: CASSASGQGTSPLHF. Written as DNA, the CDR3 is TGTGCCAGCAGTGCCTCAGGGCAGGGCACTTCACCCCTCCACTTT. Filled out from reference TRBV28 and TRBJ1-6, the complete variable domain reads DVKVTQSSRYLVKRTGEKVFLECVQDMDHENMFWYRQDPGLGLRLIYFSYDVKMKEKGDIPEGYSVSREKKERFSLILESASTNQTSMYLCASSASGQGTSPLHFGNGTRLTVT.

This clone was observed once. This chain connects TRBV7-2 to TRBJ2-5; 7 bases are shared with TRBD2. Germline V gene lookup returns CDR1 SGHTA and CDR2 FQGNSA. The CDR3 sequence is 15 residues long. J lost 1 base, V lost 4 bases, and 6 bases had no gene match. CDR3 sequence: CASSSRASGQETQYF. In nucleotides, the CDR3 is TGTGCCAGCAGCTCCAGGGCTAGCGGCCAAGAGACCCAGTACTTC.

The chain employs TRBV5-1 and TRBJ2-6; 7 bases agree with TRBD2. The germline CDR1 and CDR2 sequences are SGHRS and YFSETQ. J was trimmed by 2 bases and V by 2 bases; bases with no gene match: 7. CDR3 length: 17 amino acids. The CDR3 nucleotides are TGCGCCAGCAGCTTTTTCGGGGGGACCGCTGGGGCCAACGTCCTGACTTTC. This translates into CASSFFGGTAGANVLTF.

The chain uses TRBV4-1 and TRBJ2-7; 12 nucleotides agree with TRBD2. V gave up 0 bases and J gave up 1 base; unmatched junction bases: 4. Germline CDR1 MGHRA, CDR2 YSYEKL. The CDR3 sequence is 17 residues long. The CDR3, as DNA: TGCGCCAGCAGCCAAGAGTCTACTAGCGGGGGGTCCTACGAGCAGTACTTC. Its translation is CASSQESTSGGSYEQYF.

The rearrangement links TRBV5-1 to TRBJ2-3; 8 bases agree with TRBD2. The trim removed 4 bases at V and 2 bases at J, leaving 6 bases unmatched. Germline V lookup: CDR1 SGHRS, CDR2 YFSETQ. This CDR3 comprises 15 residues. CDR3 sequence: CASSQFSGNTDTQYF. Written as DNA, the CDR3 is TGCGCCAGCAGCCAATTTAGCGGGAACACAGATACGCAGTATTTT.

The CDR3 DNA reads TGTGCCAGCAGTTCCGAACTTACTAGGTACCAAGAGACCCAGTACTTC. Amino acid sequence: CASSSELTRYQETQYF. V gene TRBV28 combines with J gene TRBJ2-5, with a tentative D call TRBD2 (5 bases). Trimming pared 4 bases from V and 0 bases from J, leaving 15 bases between. The CDR3 is 16 residues long. Germline loops: CDR1 MDHEN, CDR2 SYDVKM.

V gene TRBV5-1 combines with J gene TRBJ1-5; D remains ambiguous. Between the trimmed V and J ends, which lost 4 bases and 3 bases, there was a span of 14 bases. The CDR3 has 15 amino acids. From germline, CDR1 is SGHRS and CDR2 YFSETQ. The CDR3 DNA follows: TGCGCCAGCAGCCCGGATCCCGGGAACAATCAGCCCCAGCATTTT. This translates into CASSPDPGNNQPQHF.

This chain connects TRBV6-5 to TRBJ1-4; the D gene is possibly TRBD1 (6 bases). V gave up 6 bases and J gave up 7 bases, with 15 bases separating them. Per germline, CDR1 MNHEY and CDR2 SVGAGI. The CDR3 runs to 14 residues. Here the CDR3 DNA reads TGTGCCAGCAGCATAACAGGGAGTGCTGAAAAACTGTTTTTT. Amino acids: CASSITGSAEKLFF.